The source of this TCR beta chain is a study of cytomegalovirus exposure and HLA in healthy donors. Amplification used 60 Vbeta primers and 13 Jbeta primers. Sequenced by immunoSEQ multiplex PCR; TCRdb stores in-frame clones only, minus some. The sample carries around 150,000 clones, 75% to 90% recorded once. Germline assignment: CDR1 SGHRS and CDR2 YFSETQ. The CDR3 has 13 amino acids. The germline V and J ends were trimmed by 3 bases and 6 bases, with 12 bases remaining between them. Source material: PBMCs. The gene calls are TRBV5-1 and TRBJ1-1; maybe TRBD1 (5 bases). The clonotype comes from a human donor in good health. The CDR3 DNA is TGCGCCAGCAGCTGGGGGGGGGAGGCTGAAGCTTTCTTT. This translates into CASSWGGEAEAFF.